These 20 T cell receptor beta chains were sequenced from one sample in a study of low-dose radiotherapy and immunotherapy resistance in tumors. Priming of first-strand cDNA relied on TRAV- and TRBV-specific primers (covering alpha and beta chains). The authors ran 20 PCR cycles to amplify TCRs with a constant-region primer and V-primer adapter. MiXCR, applied by TCRdb to the reads, yields one record per CDR3 protein. Found here are 30,000 to 50,000 distinct CDR3 sequences, less than 40% of them singletons; the top ten hold 3.7%. Time point here: before trial treatment. The sample was PBMCs, taken before treatment. These TCRs come from a male donor with gallbladder cancer.

The chain links TRBV10-3 to TRBJ2-1; 10 bases align to TRBD2. The length of the CDR3 is 16 residues. Trimming took 2 bases from V and 6 from J; bases not matched to a gene: 7. Germline V gene lookup returns CDR1 ENHRY and CDR2 SYGVKD. DNA for the CDR3: TGTGCCATCAGTGAGGTGGGCCCTAGCGGGGGCAATGAGCAGTTCTTC. Residues: CAISEVGPSGGNEQFF.

In the case of this clonotype: A far more abundant clone sits one base away, making this likely a read error. The chain has TRBV7-6 and TRBJ1-2; D might be TRBD1 (5 bases). Trimming pared 1 base from V and 4 bases from J, leaving 16 bases between. CDR1 and CDR2 from the germline V gene are SGHVS and FNYEAQ. This CDR3 has 16 amino acids. In DNA form, the CDR3 reads TGTGCCAGCAGCTTAGAGACAGACCTAAGAGGCTATGGCTACACCTTC. This encodes CASSLETDLRGYGYTF.

This clonotype was picked up a small number of times. The chain combines TRBV12-3 or TRBV12-4 with TRBJ2-5; 7 bases are a match to TRBD2. This CDR3 contains 14 residues. V shed 0 bases, J shed 5 bases, and the junction held 3 bases outside the gene matches. CDR3 residues: CASSLATGGETQYF. The CDR3 DNA follows: TGTGCCAGCAGTTTAGCGACCGGGGGGGAGACCCAGTACTTC.

This clonotype was recorded many times. A read error may account for a junction end that differs from germline. The chain uses TRBV15 and TRBJ2-2, with D uncertain. The germline V gene encodes CDR1 LNHNV and CDR2 YYDKDF (reference sequence). The CDR3 is 13 residues long. CDR3: CATSWGSTVELFF. The CDR3 region has the DNA TGTGCCACCAGCTGGGGATCCACCGTGGAGCTGTTTTTT.

The chain recombines TRBV5-1 with TRBJ2-2, with 10 bases aligning to TRBD2. The CDR3 consists of 16 residues. Germline lookup yields CDR1 SGHRS and CDR2 YFSETQ. Germline trimming cut 1 base from V and 6 bases from J; bases unmatched to any gene: 6. CDR3 bases: TGCGCCAGCAGCTTGTATGGGACTAGCGAGCCCGGGGAGCTGTTTTTT. As protein: CASSLYGTSEPGELFF.

This rearrangement joins TRBV28 to TRBJ2-1; either TRBD1 or TRBD2 may fit D (5 bases each). Per germline, CDR1 MDHEN and CDR2 SYDVKM. The ends were cut back, 3 bases at V and 7 bases at J, with 10 bases in the middle. The CDR3 spans 13 residues. The CDR3 loop is CASSFPGRNEQFF. CDR3 DNA: TGTGCCAGCAGTTTTCCGGGGCGGAATGAGCAGTTCTTC.

Regarding this clonotype: It differs at one base from a far larger clone, so likely a read error. This chain connects TRBV13 to TRBJ1-2, with D possibly TRBD1 on 5 matching bases. The germline CDR1 and CDR2 sequences are PRHDT and FYEKMQ (reference sequence). The CDR3 covers 16 residues. The chain's CDR3 is CASSLETDLKGYGYNF. The CDR3 DNA sequence: TGTGCCAGCAGCTTAGAGACAGACCTAAAAGGCTATGGCTACAACTTC.

This clonotype has at least ten counts. J is TRBJ2-7 and V is TRBV11-2; 15 bases are a match to TRBD2. The germline V gene has CDR1 SGHAT and CDR2 FQNNGV. The CDR3 sequence is 15 residues long. The trim removed 5 bases at V and 4 bases at J, leaving 3 bases unmatched. The CDR3 is CASSGLAGGLYEQYF. The CDR3, as DNA: TGTGCCAGCAGCGGACTAGCGGGGGGGCTTTACGAGCAGTACTTC.

A word on this clonotype: A far larger clone lies a single base away; this is likely a read error. The chain carries TRBV28 and TRBJ2-1; D is ambiguous. Germline V gives CDR1 MDHEN, CDR2 SYDVKM. The CDR3 has 13 amino acids. The V end was cut by 6 bases, the J end by 10 bases, with 16 bases between. The DNA for the CDR3 is TGTGCCAGCAGCCCTGAGTGGGGTGGCGAGCAGTTCTTC. Encoded protein: CASSPEWGGEQFF.

The chain carries TRBV18 and TRBJ2-3, with a weak D call TRBD2 (5 bases). V shed 2 bases and J shed 3 bases, with 12 bases lying between them. Germline lookup yields CDR1 KGHSH and CDR2 LQKENI. CDR3 length equals 15 residues. Here the CDR3 reads CASSPAQTMTDTQYF. The CDR3 nucleotides read TGTGCCAGCTCACCAGCGCAGACTATGACAGATACGCAGTATTTT.

This clonotype has a single count. A far larger clone is only one base removed, so a read error is likely. The chain links TRBV11-2 to TRBJ2-1; D unresolved. CDR3 length: 15 amino acids. The germline V gene has CDR1 SGHAT and CDR2 FQNNGV. Trimming cost V 5 bases and J 10 bases, with 21 bases left between them. CDR3 loop: CASSPNWAYSYEQFF. Written as DNA, the CDR3 is TGTGCCAGCAGCCCTAACTGGGCCTACTCCTACGAGCAGTTCTTC.

This clonotype ranks as medium-sized (0.01 to 0.1%). The chain couples TRBV28 to TRBJ2-1; 14 nucleotides match TRBD2. Per the germline V gene, CDR1 is MDHEN and CDR2 is SYDVKM. After removal of 5 bases from V and 6 bases from J, the junction contained 6 bases not matched to a gene. This CDR3 comprises 16 residues. The chain's CDR3 is CASSGTSGRVPNEQFF. The CDR3 DNA follows: TGTGCCAGCAGTGGGACTAGCGGGAGAGTTCCCAATGAGCAGTTCTTC.

This rearrangement joins TRBV18 to TRBJ1-5; D might be TRBD1 (5 bases). Germline CDR1 KGHSH, CDR2 LQKENI. The CDR3 loop spans 15 amino acids. V was shortened by 6 bases and J by 4 bases, with 16 bases between the two germline ends. The CDR3 DNA reads as TGTGCCAGCTCCTTAAGTGGACACACGAATCAGCCCCAGCATTTT. Protein: CASSLSGHTNQPQHF.

In this sample, this clonotype is medium-sized (0.01 to 0.1%). The rearrangement links TRBV11-3 to TRBJ2-1, with D uncertain. Per germline, CDR1 SGHNT and CDR2 YENEEA. The CDR3 has 14 residues. The V and J ends lost 6 bases and 6 bases respectively, with 15 bases between them. CDR3: CASSRSDVGNEQFF. CDR3 in DNA: TGTGCCAGCAGTAGGAGCGATGTCGGCAATGAGCAGTTCTTC.

This clonotype was counted a few times. The rearrangement links TRBV5-1 to TRBJ2-2; 8 positions match TRBD1. In germline, CDR1 is SGHRS, CDR2 YFSETQ. Trimming removed 2 bases from V and 5 bases from J; junction bases left unmatched: 2. The CDR3 totals 14 residues. The CDR3 nucleotides are TGCGCCAGCAGCTTTCGGACAGGGACCGGGGAGCTGTTTTTT. Its protein product is CASSFRTGTGELFF.

V is TRBV20-1 and J is TRBJ2-7; 9 nucleotides agree with TRBD2. Trimming took 5 bases from V and 2 from J; bases not matched to a gene: 7. Per germline, CDR1 DFQATT and CDR2 SNEGSKA (reference sequence). This CDR3 spans 14 amino acids. In nucleotides, the CDR3 is TGCAGTGCTGCGGGGGGGGCCTGGGCCTACGAGCAGTACTTC. Protein: CSAAGGAWAYEQYF.

The chain carries TRBV2 and TRBJ2-5, with 12 bases identical to TRBD2. The germline V gene has CDR1 SNHLY and CDR2 FYNNEI. The CDR3 is 15 amino acids. V lost 5 bases to trimming and J lost 1 base; unmatched junction nucleotides: 2. The CDR3: CASSPTSGSQETQYF. The CDR3 DNA reads as TGTGCCAGCAGTCCGACTAGCGGGAGCCAAGAGACCCAGTACTTC. Full variable domain (outside the CDR3, taken from reference TRBV2 and TRBJ2-5): EPEVTQTPSHQVTQMGQEVILRCVPISNHLYFYWYRQILGQKVEFLVSFYNNEISEKSEIFDDQFSVERPDGSNFTLKIRSTKLEDSAMYFCASSPTSGSQETQYFGPGTRLLVL.

The chain employs TRBV6-1 and TRBJ1-2; 9 bases map to TRBD1. The CDR3 loop spans 14 amino acids. V gave up 4 bases and J gave up 7 bases; unmatched junction bases: 7. Germline lookup yields CDR1 MNHNS and CDR2 SASEGT. The CDR3 loop reads CASSVTGGPFGYTF. CDR3 sequence (DNA): TGTGCCAGCAGTGTAACAGGGGGCCCTTTTGGCTACACCTTC.

The chain is built from TRBV5-6 and TRBJ1-2; D remains ambiguous. The CDR3 runs 12 residues. CDR1 and CDR2 (germline): SGHDT, YYEEEE. The V gene lost 4 bases and the J gene lost 5 bases, with 9 bases spanning the gap. CDR3 in DNA: TGTGCCAGCAGCCCCGGCGTGTATGGCTACACCTTC. This codes for CASSPGVYGYTF.

In regard to this clonotype: It is unclear where the CDR3 begins or ends on the DNA, so no DNA is shown, and the CDR3 is as TCRdb lists it. This chain connects TRBV7-2 to TRBJ2-2; TRBD2 is taken as the D call from the table, unchecked against the DNA. Per the germline V gene, CDR1 is SGHTA and CDR2 is FQGNSA. The CDR3 is 15 residues long, counting both termini. Here the CDR3 reads CASSLVGSGGELFFF.